This TCR beta chain was sequenced in a study of spatial heterogeneity in lung cancer. Across the study: Across tumor regions, counts of TCR transcripts showed a strong correlation with a T cell module score derived from matched bulk RNA-seq. There were, on average, more than 9.5 raw-read appearances for each unique TCR and UMI combination. Study-wide points: Intratumoral expanded alpha and beta TCR counts were found to track tumor mutation counts.

This clonotype was recorded many times. No antigen is known for it. V lost 5 bases, J lost 2 bases, and 0 bases stayed unmatched. The CDR3 runs 12 residues. Germline V gene data show CDR1 as MDHEN and CDR2 as SYDVKM. The presence of a unique molecular identifier marked each TCR cDNA molecule. TCRdb re-analysed the 5' RACE reads in MiXCR, keeping a single row per CDR3 protein. The table records about 5,100 distinct CDR3 sequences, under 9% of them present only once. Specified time point: sample taken at primary tumor resection. Samples were donated by 72 untreated early-stage non-small cell lung cancer patients.

The sequencing here drew on lung tumor tissue, taken at surgery. This TCR derives from a female donor with early-stage non-small cell lung cancer. This chain uses TRBV28 with TRBJ2-7, with 7 bases identical to TRBD1. The CDR3 loop reads CASSGQAYEQYV. In DNA, the CDR3 is TGTGCCAGCAGTGGACAGGCCTACGAGCAGTACGTC.